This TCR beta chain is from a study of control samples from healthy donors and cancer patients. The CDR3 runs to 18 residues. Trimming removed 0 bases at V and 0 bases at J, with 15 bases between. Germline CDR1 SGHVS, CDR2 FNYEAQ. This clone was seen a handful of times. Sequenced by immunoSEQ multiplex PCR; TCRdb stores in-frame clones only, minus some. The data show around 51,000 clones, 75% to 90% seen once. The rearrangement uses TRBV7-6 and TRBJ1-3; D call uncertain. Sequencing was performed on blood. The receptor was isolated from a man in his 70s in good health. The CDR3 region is CASSLAMEQENSGNTIYF. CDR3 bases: TGTGCCAGCAGCTTAGCGATGGAGCAGGAGAACTCTGGAAACACCATATATTTT.